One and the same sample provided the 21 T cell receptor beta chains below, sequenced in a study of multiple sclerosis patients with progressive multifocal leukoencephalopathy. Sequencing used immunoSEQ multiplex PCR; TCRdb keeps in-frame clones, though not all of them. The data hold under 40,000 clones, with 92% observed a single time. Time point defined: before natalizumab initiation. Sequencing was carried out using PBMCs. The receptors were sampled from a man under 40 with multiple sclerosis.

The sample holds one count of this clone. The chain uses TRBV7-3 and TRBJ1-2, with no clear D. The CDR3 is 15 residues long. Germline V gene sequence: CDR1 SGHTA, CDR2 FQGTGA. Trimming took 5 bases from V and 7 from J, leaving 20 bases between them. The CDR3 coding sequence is TGTGCCAGCAGCGGAACGCTCCGCCAGTTTTCTGGCTACACCTTC. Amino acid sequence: CASSGTLRQFSGYTF.

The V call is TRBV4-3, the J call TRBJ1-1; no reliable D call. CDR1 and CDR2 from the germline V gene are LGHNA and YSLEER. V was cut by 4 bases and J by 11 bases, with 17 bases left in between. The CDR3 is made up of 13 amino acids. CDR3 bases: TGCGCCAGCAGCCCAAGGTTGGGAGTGGAGGCTTTCTTT. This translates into CASSPRLGVEAFF.

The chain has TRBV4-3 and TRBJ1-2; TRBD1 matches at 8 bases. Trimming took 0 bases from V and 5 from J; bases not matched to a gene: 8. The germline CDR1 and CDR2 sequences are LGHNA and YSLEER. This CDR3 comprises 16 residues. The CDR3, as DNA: TGCGCCAGCAGCCAAGAACAGGGGGATCAGATTTATGGCTACACCTTC. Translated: CASSQEQGDQIYGYTF.

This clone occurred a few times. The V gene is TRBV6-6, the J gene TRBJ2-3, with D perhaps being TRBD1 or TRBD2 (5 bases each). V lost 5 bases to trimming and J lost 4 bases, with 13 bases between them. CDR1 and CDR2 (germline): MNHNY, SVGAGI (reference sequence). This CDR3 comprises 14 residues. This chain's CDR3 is CASSVAGTSDTQYF. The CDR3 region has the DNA TGTGCCAGCAGTGTAGCCGGGACCTCAGATACGCAGTATTTT.

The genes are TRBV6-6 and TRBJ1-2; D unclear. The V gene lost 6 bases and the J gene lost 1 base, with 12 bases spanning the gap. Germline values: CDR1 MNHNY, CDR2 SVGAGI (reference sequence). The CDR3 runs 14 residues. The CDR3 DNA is TGTGCCAGCAGCCCTTCAGAGATTAACTATGGCTACACCTTC. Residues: CASSPSEINYGYTF.

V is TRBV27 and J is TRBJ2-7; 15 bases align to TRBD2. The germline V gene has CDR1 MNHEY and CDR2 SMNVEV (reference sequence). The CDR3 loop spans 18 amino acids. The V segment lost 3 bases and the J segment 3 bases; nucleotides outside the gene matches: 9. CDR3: CASSFLGLAGGHLYEQYF. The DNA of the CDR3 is TGTGCCAGCAGTTTCCTGGGACTAGCGGGAGGACACCTCTACGAGCAGTACTTC.

CDR3 region: CASSLAGRPTNEKLFF. CDR3 nucleotide sequence: TGTGCCAGCAGCTTAGCAGGGAGGCCCACTAATGAAAAACTGTTTTTT. The chain links TRBV7-6 to TRBJ1-4, with unresolved D. Trimming removed 0 bases from V and 2 bases from J, with 10 bases in between. This CDR3 is built from 16 residues. Germline values: CDR1 SGHVS, CDR2 FNYEAQ.

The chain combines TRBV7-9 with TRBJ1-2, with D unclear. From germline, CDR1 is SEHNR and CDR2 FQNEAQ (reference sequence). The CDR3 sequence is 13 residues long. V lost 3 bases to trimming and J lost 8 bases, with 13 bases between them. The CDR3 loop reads CASSFGWEEGYTF. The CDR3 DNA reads TGTGCCAGCAGCTTCGGCTGGGAGGAAGGCTACACCTTC. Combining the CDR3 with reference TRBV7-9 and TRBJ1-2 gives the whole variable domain DTGVSQNPRHKITKRGQNVTFRCDPISEHNRLYWYRQTLGQGPEFLTYFQNEAQLEKSRLLSDRFSAERPKGSFSTLEIQRTEQGDSAMYLCASSFGWEEGYTFGSGTRLTVV.

The chain's CDR3 is CASSFNDRGTQYF. The DNA for the CDR3 is TGTGCCAGCAGCTTCAATGACCGGGGGACCCAGTACTTC. V is TRBV11-2 and J is TRBJ2-5; D may be TRBD2 (5 bases). The CDR3 contains 13 residues. Trimming pared 3 bases from V and 7 bases from J, leaving 12 bases between. Germline CDR1 is SGHAT and CDR2 is FQNNGV.

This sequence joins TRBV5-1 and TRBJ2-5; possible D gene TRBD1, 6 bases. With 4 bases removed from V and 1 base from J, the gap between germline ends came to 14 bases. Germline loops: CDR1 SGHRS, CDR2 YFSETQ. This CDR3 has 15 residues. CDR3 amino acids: CASSSSQGPQETQYF. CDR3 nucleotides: TGCGCCAGCAGCAGCTCCCAGGGGCCCCAAGAGACCCAGTACTTC. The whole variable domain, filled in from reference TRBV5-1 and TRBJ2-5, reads KAGVTQTPRYLIKTRGQQVTLSCSPISGHRSVSWYQQTPGQGLQFLFEYFSETQRNKGNFPGRFSGRQFSNSRSEMNVSTLELGDSALYLCASSSSQGPQETQYFGPGTRLLVL.

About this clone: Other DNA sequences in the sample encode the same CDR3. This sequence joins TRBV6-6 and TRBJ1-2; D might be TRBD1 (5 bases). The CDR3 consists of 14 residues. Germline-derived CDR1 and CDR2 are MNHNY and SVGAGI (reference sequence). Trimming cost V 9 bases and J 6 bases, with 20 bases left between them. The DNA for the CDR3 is TGTGCCAGGCCGCCGGGGCAAGGGCTGGATGGCTACACCTTC. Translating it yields CARPPGQGLDGYTF.

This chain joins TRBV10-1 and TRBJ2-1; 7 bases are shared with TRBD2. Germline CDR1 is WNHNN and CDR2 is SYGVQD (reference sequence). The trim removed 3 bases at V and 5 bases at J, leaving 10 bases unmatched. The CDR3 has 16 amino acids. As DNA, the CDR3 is TGCGCCAGCAGTGATTATAGGACTAGTCCAAACAATGAGCAGTTCTTC. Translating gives CASSDYRTSPNNEQFF.

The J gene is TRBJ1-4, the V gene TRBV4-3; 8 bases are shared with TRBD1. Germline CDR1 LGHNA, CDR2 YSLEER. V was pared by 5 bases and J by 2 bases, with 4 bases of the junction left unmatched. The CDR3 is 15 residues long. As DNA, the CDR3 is TGCGCCAGCAGCTCCCGGACAGGGACTAATGAAAAACTGTTTTTT. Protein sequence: CASSSRTGTNEKLFF.

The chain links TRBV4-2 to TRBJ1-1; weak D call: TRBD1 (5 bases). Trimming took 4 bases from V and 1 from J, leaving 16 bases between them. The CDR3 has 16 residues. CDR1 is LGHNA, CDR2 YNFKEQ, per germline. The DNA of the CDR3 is TGTGCCAGCAGCCCCTGGGGCGGGGGTTCGAACACTGAAGCTTTCTTT. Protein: CASSPWGGGSNTEAFF.

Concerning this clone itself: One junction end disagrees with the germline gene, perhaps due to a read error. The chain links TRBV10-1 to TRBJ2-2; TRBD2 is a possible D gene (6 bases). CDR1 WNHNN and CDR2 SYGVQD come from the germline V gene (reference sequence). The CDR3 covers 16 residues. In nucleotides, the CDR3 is TGCGCCAGCAGTGAGTCGGGACCAAGAACGGCCGGGGGGCTGTTTTTT. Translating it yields CASSESGPRTAGGLFF.

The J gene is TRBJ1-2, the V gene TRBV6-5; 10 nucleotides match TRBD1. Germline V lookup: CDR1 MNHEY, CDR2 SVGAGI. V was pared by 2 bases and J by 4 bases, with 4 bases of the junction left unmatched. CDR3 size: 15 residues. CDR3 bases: TGTGCCAGCAGTTACCGGGACAGGGGTTCCTATGGCTACACCTTC. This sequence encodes CASSYRDRGSYGYTF.

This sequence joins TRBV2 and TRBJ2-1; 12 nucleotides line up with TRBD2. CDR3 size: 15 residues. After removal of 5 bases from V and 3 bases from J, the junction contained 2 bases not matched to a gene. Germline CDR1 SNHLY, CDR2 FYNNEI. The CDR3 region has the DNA TGTGCCAGCAGTCTACTAGCGGGAGGCTACAATGAGCAGTTCTTC. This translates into CASSLLAGGYNEQFF. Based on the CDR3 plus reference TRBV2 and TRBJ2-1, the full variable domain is EPEVTQTPSHQVTQMGQEVILRCVPISNHLYFYWYRQILGQKVEFLVSFYNNEISEKSEIFDDQFSVERPDGSNFTLKIRSTKLEDSAMYFCASSLLAGGYNEQFFGPGTRLTVL.

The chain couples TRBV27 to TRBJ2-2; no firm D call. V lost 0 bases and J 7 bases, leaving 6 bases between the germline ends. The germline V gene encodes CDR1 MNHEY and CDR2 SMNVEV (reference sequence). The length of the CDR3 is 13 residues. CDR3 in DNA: TGTGCCAGCAGTTTATCGATGTTCGGGGAGCTGTTTTTT. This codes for CASSLSMFGELFF.

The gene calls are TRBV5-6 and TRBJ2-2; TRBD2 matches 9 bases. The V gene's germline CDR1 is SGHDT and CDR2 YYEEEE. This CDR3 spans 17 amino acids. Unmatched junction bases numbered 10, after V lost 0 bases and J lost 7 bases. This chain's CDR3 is CASSLETSGFPHGELFF. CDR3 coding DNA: TGTGCCAGCAGCTTGGAGACTAGCGGTTTTCCGCACGGGGAGCTGTTTTTT.

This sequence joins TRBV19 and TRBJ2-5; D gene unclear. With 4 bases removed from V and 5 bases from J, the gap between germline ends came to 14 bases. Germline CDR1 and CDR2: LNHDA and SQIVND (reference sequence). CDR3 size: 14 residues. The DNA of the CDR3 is TGTGCCAGTAGTACCCCTGGAGCTGGCGAGACCCAGTACTTC. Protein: CASSTPGAGETQYF.

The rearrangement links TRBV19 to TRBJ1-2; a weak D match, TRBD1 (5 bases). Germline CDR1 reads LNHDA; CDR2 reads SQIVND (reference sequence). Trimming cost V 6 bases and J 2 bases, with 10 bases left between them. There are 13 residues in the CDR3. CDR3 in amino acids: CASRVQDNYGYTF. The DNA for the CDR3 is TGTGCCAGTAGAGTACAGGACAACTATGGCTACACCTTC. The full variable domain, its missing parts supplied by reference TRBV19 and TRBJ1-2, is DGGITQSPKYLFRKEGQNVTLSCEQNLNHDAMYWYRQDPGQGLRLIYYSQIVNDFQKGDIAEGYSVSREKKESFPLTVTSAQKNPTAFYLCASRVQDNYGYTFGSGTRLTVV.